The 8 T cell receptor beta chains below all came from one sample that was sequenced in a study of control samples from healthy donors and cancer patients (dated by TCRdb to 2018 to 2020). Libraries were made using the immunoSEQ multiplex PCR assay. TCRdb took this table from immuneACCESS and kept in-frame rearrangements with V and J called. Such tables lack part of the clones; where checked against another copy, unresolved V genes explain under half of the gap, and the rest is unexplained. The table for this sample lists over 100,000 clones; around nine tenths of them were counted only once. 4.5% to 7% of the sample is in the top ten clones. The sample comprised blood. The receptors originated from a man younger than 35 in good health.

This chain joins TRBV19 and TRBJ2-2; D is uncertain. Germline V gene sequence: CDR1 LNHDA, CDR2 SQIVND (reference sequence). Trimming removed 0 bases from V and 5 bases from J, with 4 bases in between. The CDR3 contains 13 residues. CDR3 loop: CASSIEATGELFF. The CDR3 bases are TGTGCCAGTAGTATAGAGGCTACCGGGGAGCTGTTTTTT.

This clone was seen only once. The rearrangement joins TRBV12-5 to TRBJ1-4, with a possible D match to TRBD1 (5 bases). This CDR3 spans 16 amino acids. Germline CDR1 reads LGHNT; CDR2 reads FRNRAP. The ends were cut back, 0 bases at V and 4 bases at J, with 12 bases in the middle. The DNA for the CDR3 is TGTGCTAGTGGTTTGGTAGGAGAGGGGAGTAATGAAAAACTGTTTTTT. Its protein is CASGLVGEGSNEKLFF.

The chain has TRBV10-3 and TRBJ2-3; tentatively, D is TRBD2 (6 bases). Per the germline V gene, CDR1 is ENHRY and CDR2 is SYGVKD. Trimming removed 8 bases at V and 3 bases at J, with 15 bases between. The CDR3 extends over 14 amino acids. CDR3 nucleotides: TGTGCCATCGCACGACTAGGAGAAACAGATACGCAGTATTTT. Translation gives CAIARLGETDTQYF.

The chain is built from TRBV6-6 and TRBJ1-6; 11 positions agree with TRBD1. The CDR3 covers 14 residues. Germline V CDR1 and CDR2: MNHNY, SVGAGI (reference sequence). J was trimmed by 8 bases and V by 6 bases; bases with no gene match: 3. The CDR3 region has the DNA TGTGCCAGCAGCCGGACAGGGGGCGATTCACCCCTCCACTTT. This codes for CASSRTGGDSPLHF.

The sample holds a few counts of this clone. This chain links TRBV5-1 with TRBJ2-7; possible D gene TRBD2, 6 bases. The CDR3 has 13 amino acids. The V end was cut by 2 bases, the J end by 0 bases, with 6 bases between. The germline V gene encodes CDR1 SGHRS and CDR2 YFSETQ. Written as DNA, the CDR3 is TGCGCCAGCAGCTTCGGGGGCTCCTACGAGCAGTACTTC. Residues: CASSFGGSYEQYF.

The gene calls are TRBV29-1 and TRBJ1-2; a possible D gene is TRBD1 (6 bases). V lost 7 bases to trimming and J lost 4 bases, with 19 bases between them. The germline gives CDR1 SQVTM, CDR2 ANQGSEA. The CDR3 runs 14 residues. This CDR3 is CSAGGGPGVYGYTF. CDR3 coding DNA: TGCAGCGCCGGGGGCGGCCCAGGGGTCTATGGCTACACCTTC.

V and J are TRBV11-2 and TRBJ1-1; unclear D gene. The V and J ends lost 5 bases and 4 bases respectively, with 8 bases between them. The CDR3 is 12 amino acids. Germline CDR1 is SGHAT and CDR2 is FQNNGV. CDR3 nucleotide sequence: TGTGCCAGCAGCCATTGGTCCACTGAAGCTTTCTTT. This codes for CASSHWSTEAFF.

The CDR3: CASSLFGRVTEAFF. CDR3 nucleotides: TGTGCCAGCAGTTTATTCGGCAGGGTCACTGAAGCTTTCTTT. This rearrangement joins TRBV28 to TRBJ1-1; maybe TRBD1 (5 bases). The germline CDR1 and CDR2 sequences are MDHEN and SYDVKM. The CDR3 is 14 residues long. The V and J ends lost 1 base and 4 bases respectively, with 10 bases between them.